The rows below give T cell receptor beta chains drawn from one sample of a study of cytomegalovirus exposure and HLA in healthy donors. Generated by immunoSEQ multiplex PCR, the TCRdb table keeps only in-frame clones and is missing some. Of around 150,000 clones listed, about 86% are singletons. Sequencing was done on a sample of PBMCs. The receptors shown here come from a woman in her twenties or thirties in good health and CMV-seronegative. The CDR3 runs from the conserved cysteine through the conserved F or W. D genes are given only for firm matches. For some rows the clone size is stated as once, few or many, or as a class when expanded; others skip it.

V gene	J gene	D gene	clone size	CDR3 protein	CDR3 DNA
TRBV28	TRBJ1-4	TRBD1	NA	CASGTQGAHEKLFF	TGTGCCAGCGGGACCCAGGGGGCTCATGAAAAACTGTTTTTT
TRBV27	TRBJ2-7	TRBD1	NA	CASSAQGQGQDYEQYF	TGTGCCAGCAGCGCCCAGGGACAGGGTCAGGACTACGAGCAGTACTTC
TRBV11-1	TRBJ2-7	NA	NA	CASSPVWGHEQYF	TGTGCCAGCAGCCCGGTTTGGGGGCACGAGCAGTACTTC
TRBV7-2	TRBJ2-1	TRBD2	NA	CASSLGLAGGRNEQFF	TGTGCCAGCAGCTTGGGACTAGCGGGGGGGCGGAATGAGCAGTTCTTC
TRBV4-3	TRBJ2-1	TRBD2	NA	CASSQVPAGGLNEQFF	TGCGCCAGCAGCCAAGTTCCAGCGGGGGGTCTCAATGAGCAGTTCTTC
TRBV29-1	TRBJ2-5	NA	NA	CSVGGTLIETQYF	TGCAGCGTTGGCGGGACTCTGATAGAGACCCAGTACTTC
TRBV11-3	TRBJ2-1	TRBD2	NA	CASSLDLAGAHNEQFF	TGTGCCAGCAGCTTAGATCTAGCGGGAGCCCACAATGAGCAGTTCTTC
TRBV15	TRBJ2-2	NA	NA	CATESGEKPGELFF	TGTGCCACGGAGTCAGGGGAAAAACCCGGGGAGCTGTTTTTT
TRBV30	TRBJ1-3	NA	once	CAWRQDPGNTIYF	TGTGCCTGGAGACAGGACCCTGGAAACACCATATATTTT
TRBV5-1	TRBJ2-3	TRBD1	NA	CASSRDRVEDTQYF	TGCGCCAGCAGCCGGGACAGGGTAGAAGATACGCAGTATTTT
TRBV4-2	TRBJ1-5	TRBD1	NA	CASSRLTGGGSNQPQHF	TGTGCCAGCAGCCGCTTGACAGGGGGCGGAAGCAATCAGCCCCAGCATTTT
TRBV27	TRBJ2-7	TRBD2	NA	CASSLYLAGPYEQYF	TGTGCCAGCAGTTTATATCTAGCGGGTCCCTACGAGCAGTACTTC
TRBV9	TRBJ1-1	NA	NA	CASSRGEELSNTEAFF	TGTGCCAGCAGCAGGGGGGAGGAGCTGTCGAACACTGAAGCTTTCTTT
TRBV5-1	TRBJ1-2	TRBD1	NA	CASSLEGQGYGYTF	TGCGCCAGCAGCTTAGAAGGACAGGGGTATGGCTACACCTTC
TRBV2	TRBJ1-4	NA	NA	CASSPGLTNEKLFF	TGTGCCAGCAGTCCGGGACTGACTAATGAAAAACTGTTTTTT
TRBV27	TRBJ1-4	NA	NA	CASSVGVGEKLFF	TGTGCCAGCAGCGTGGGGGTAGGGGAAAAACTGTTTTTT
TRBV5-4	TRBJ2-5	NA	NA	CASRVGNQETQYF	TGTGCCAGCAGGGTAGGGAACCAAGAGACCCAGTACTTC
TRBV9	TRBJ2-1	TRBD2	NA	CASSRGLANYNEQFF	TGTGCCAGCAGCCGGGGACTAGCAAATTACAATGAGCAGTTCTTC
TRBV4-1	TRBJ2-1	TRBD2	once	CASSQAWTSSYNEQFF	TGCGCCAGCAGCCAAGCATGGACTAGCTCCTACAATGAGCAGTTCTTC
TRBV7-9	TRBJ1-1	NA	NA	CASSFGLDRNTEAFF	TGTGCCAGCAGCTTTGGTCTTGACAGAAACACTGAAGCTTTCTTT
TRBV7-9	TRBJ2-1	NA	once	CASSFFLGAGEQFF	TGTGCCAGCAGCTTTTTTCTCGGGGCAGGTGAGCAGTTCTTC
TRBV5-1	TRBJ2-2	TRBD1	few	CASSGRTGETGELFF	TGCGCCAGCAGCGGCCGGACAGGGGAGACCGGGGAGCTGTTTTTT
TRBV4-3	TRBJ2-1	NA	NA	CASSQDRRGSNEQFF	TGCGCCAGCAGCCAAGATAGGAGGGGCTCGAATGAGCAGTTCTTC
TRBV15	TRBJ1-1	NA	NA	CATSRAREAFF	TGTGCCACCAGCAGGGCCAGAGAAGCTTTCTTT
TRBV2	TRBJ1-1	TRBD1	NA	CASRRQGGSKAEAFF	TGTGCCAGCAGAAGACAGGGGGGGTCCAAGGCTGAAGCTTTCTTT
TRBV9	TRBJ2-5	TRBD2	NA	CASSLAGGLETQYF	TGTGCCAGCAGCCTAGCGGGGGGTCTCGAGACCCAGTACTTC
TRBV7-7	TRBJ2-5	NA	NA	CASSFYRDQTQYF	TGTGCTAGCAGCTTTTACCGGGACCAGACCCAGTACTTC
TRBV13	TRBJ2-1	NA	NA	CASSYGGNEQFF	TGTGCCAGCAGCTATGGAGGAAATGAGCAGTTCTTC
TRBV27	TRBJ1-1	TRBD1	NA	CASSPKQGAHTEAFF	TGTGCCAGCAGTCCCAAGCAGGGGGCGCACACTGAAGCTTTCTTT
TRBV15	TRBJ2-5	TRBD1	NA	CATLVPGGQETQYF	TGTGCCACCCTCGTACCAGGGGGCCAAGAGACCCAGTACTTC
TRBV4-3	TRBJ2-3	TRBD2	NA	CASSQEAGGTSTDTQYF	TGCGCCAGCAGCCAAGAGGCGGGGGGCACCAGCACAGATACGCAGTATTTT
TRBV4-2	TRBJ2-2	NA	NA	CASSHLRMRGVNTGELFF	TGTGCCAGCAGCCACCTCCGTATGAGGGGAGTGAACACCGGGGAGCTGTTTTTT
TRBV19	TRBJ2-7	NA	NA	CASSIGTFEAYEQYF	TGTGCCAGTAGTATCGGGACGTTTGAAGCCTACGAGCAGTACTTC
TRBV20-1	TRBJ2-7	NA	once	CSARDDEQYF	TGCAGTGCTAGAGATGACGAGCAGTACTTC
TRBV4-2	TRBJ2-5	TRBD2	NA	CASSQNSGSGQETQYF	TGTGCCAGCAGCCAAAATAGCGGGTCTGGCCAAGAGACCCAGTACTTC
TRBV6-5	TRBJ2-2	NA	NA	CASSYSFLNTGELFF	TGTGCCAGCAGTTACTCTTTTCTAAACACCGGGGAGCTGTTTTTT
TRBV5-4	TRBJ1-1	NA	NA	CASSRSTNTEAFF	TGTGCCAGCAGCAGATCAACTAACACTGAAGCTTTCTTT
TRBV5-4	TRBJ2-1	NA	NA	CASSLVLASEQFF	TGTGCCAGCAGCTTGGTTCTAGCGTCTGAGCAGTTCTTC
TRBV5-5	TRBJ1-1	NA	NA	CASSLGQGEAFF	TGTGCCAGCAGCTTGGGGCAGGGTGAAGCTTTCTTT
TRBV6-5	TRBJ1-1	TRBD1	NA	CASSPDRGGNTEAFF	TGTGCCAGCAGCCCAGACAGGGGGGGGAACACTGAAGCTTTCTTT
TRBV6-1	TRBJ2-3	TRBD2	NA	CATGLAGSTDTQYF	TGTGCCACGGGACTAGCGGGGAGCACAGATACGCAGTATTTT
TRBV28	TRBJ2-3	NA	NA	CASSLVEETGTFHYF	TGTGCCAGCAGTTTGGTGGAGGAGACGGGGACCTTCCATTATTTT
TRBV4-1	TRBJ1-1	NA	NA	CASSQVDKNTEAFF	TGCGCCAGCAGCCAGGTCGATAAGAACACTGAAGCTTTCTTT
TRBV30	TRBJ2-1	NA	NA	CAWKAVGPQSMGHEQFF	TGTGCCTGGAAAGCAGTAGGGCCCCAATCAATGGGCCATGAGCAGTTCTTC